The present TCR beta chain was sequenced within a study of spatial heterogeneity in lung cancer (dated by TCRdb to about 2019). With regard to the full study: Beta-chain transcripts were consistently detected in greater numbers than alpha-chain transcripts, which likely reflected higher beta-chain transcript abundance. In the raw uncorrected reads, each unique combination of TCR and UMI appeared more than ten times on average. TCR repertoire features were related to nonsynonymous mutation counts determined by whole-exome sequencing of tumor tissue. A strong correlation was found between TCR transcript counts in tumor regions and a T cell transcriptional module score from matched bulk RNA-seq. At surgery, both alpha and beta chains were TCR-sequenced in more than 200 tumor regions, about 64 matched nontumor lung samples and 56 PBMC samples. TCR alpha and beta repertoires were quantitatively compared across multiple tumor regions, matched nontumor lung and blood in non-small cell lung cancer. Study-wide conclusions, independent of this receptor: A correlation was observed between the number of expanded intratumoral alpha and beta TCRs and the tumor nonsynonymous mutation count. TCR-seq coverage of tumor T cells was estimated at only 5.5% to 8.5% for alpha chains and around 13% for beta chains. Counts of ubiquitous and regional expanded TCRs were found to correlate with counts of ubiquitous and regional nonsynonymous mutations, respectively. Additional single-cell paired TCR alpha and beta sequencing was considered necessary to confirm, at a functional level, the hypothesis that regional TCRs recognize regional mutations.

Taking its sample share into account, this clonotype is medium-sized (0.01 to 0.1%). The antigen it binds to is not known. No qualities accompany the bases; no much larger clone lies one base away. This beta chain is an off-target read within a library intended for alpha chains, so its frequency means little. The library was generated by 5' RACE. TCRdb records NextSeq 500 as the sequencer. The TCR library protocol attached a unique molecular identifier to each TCR cDNA molecule to allow correction of PCR and sequencing errors. Processing in the source paper ran as follows. Decombinator tools were used for TCR identification, UMI-based error correction and CDR3 extraction. TCRs above a frequency of 2 per 1,000, corresponding to the top 1% of the tumor frequency distribution, were defined as expanded. Expanded tumor TCRs were classed as regional if statistically deemed absent (corrected P<0.05) from at least one tumor region, otherwise ubiquitous. Each repertoire was subsampled 100 times to 5,000 TCRs, after which Renyi diversity was computed with the R vegan package. To build CDR3 similarity networks, amino acid triplet string-kernel similarity was used, and CDR3s were connected when their pairwise similarity was above 0.82. TCRdb itself trimmed the public reads at Q25 with fastp, ran MiXCR and retained productive beta chains. Here each entry gathers all rows of one CDR3 protein and keeps the most common genes and DNA. The V and J calls, along with clone size, are taken from TCRdb and not from the paper's own processing. The sample has about 3,800 distinct CDR3 sequences on record, about 9.2% of them singletons. The ten biggest clones cover approximately 28% of the sample.

The time point label here, explained by the study, means: sample taken at primary tumor resection. Donors were some 70 patients with early-stage, untreated non-small cell lung cancer from the lung TRACERx cohort. TCR sequencing used whole RNA extracted from tumor and nontumor lung tissue, or from cryopreserved PBMC samples, without cell sorting. Only patients with enough RNA available from two or more tumor regions were chosen for TCR sequencing. Before being selected, tumor and adjacent nontumor lung specimens were reviewed by a lung pathologist. CDR1 and CDR2 (MNHEY, SVGAGI) derive from the germline V gene. The CDR3 contains 16 residues, cysteine and phenylalanine counted. Only the CDR3 DNA stays, 48 bases, in frame from base 1. The junction carries 17 bases between V and J, which are trimmed by 5 bases and 1 base respectively.

This chain joins TRBV6-5 to TRBJ1-1; the D gene remains uncertain. Sequencing used lung tumor tissue, obtained at surgery. This receptor was obtained from a male donor with early-stage non-small cell lung cancer. The DNA sequence is as follows: TGTGCCAGCAGTCGAGGCCTGGGGTTCTCGAACACTGAAGCTTTCTTT. Translation gives CASSRGLGFSNTEAFF.